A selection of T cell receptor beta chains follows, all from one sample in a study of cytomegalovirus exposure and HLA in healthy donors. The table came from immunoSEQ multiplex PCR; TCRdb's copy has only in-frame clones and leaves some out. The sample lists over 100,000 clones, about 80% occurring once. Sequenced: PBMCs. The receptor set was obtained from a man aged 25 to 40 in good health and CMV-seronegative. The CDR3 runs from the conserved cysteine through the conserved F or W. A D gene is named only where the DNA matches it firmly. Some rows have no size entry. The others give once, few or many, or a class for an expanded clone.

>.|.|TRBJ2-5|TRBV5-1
CASSVGLPGGSTQYF
TGCGCCAGCAGCGTGGGACTCCCCGGTGGTTCGACCCAGTACTTC
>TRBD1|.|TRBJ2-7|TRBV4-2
CASSQNPTGSSYEQYF
TGTGCCAGCAGCCAAAACCCGACAGGGAGCTCCTACGAGCAGTACTTC
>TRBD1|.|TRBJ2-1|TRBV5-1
CASSLAMAGGSEQFF
TGCGCCAGCAGCTTGGCGATGGCAGGGGGTAGTGAGCAGTTCTTC
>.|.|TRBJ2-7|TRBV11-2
CASSLDLRGGAYEQYF
TGTGCCAGCAGCTTAGATCTGAGAGGAGGAGCCTACGAGCAGTACTTC
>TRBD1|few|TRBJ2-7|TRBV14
CASSSTGPAYEQYF
TGTGCCAGCAGCTCGACAGGGCCTGCCTACGAGCAGTACTTC
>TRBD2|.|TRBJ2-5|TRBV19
CASSTTSVTETQYF
TGTGCCAGTAGTACGACTAGCGTCACAGAGACCCAGTACTTC
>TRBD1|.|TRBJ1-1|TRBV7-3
CASSRTGGAYTEAFF
TGTGCCAGCAGCCGAACAGGGGGCGCGTACACTGAAGCTTTCTTT
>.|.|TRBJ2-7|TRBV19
CASSDLGGREQYF
TGTGCCAGTAGCGACCTCGGGGGGCGGGAGCAGTACTTC
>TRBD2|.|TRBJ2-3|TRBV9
CASSEVSGFGGTDTQYF
TGTGCCAGCAGCGAAGTTAGCGGGTTCGGTGGGACAGATACGCAGTATTTT
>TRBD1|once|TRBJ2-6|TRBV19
CASSFWDRGHAGANVLTF
TGTGCCAGTAGTTTTTGGGACAGGGGACATGCTGGGGCCAACGTCCTGACTTTC
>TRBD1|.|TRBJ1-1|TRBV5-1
CASSLQGAMTDTEAFF
TGCGCCAGCAGCTTGCAGGGGGCCATGACGGACACTGAAGCTTTCTTT
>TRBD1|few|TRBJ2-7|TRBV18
CASSVRSLTGGDEQYF
TGTGCCAGCTCAGTGCGGAGCCTTACAGGGGGTGACGAGCAGTACTTC
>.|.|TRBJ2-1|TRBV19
CASPAYNEQFF
TGTGCCAGTCCGGCCTACAATGAGCAGTTCTTC
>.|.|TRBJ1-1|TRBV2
CASRPGNTEAFF
TGTGCCAGCAGACCAGGGAATACTGAAGCTTTCTTT
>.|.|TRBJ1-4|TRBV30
CAWSGQTLKKLFF
TGTGCCTGGAGTGGACAGACACTTAAAAAACTGTTTTTT
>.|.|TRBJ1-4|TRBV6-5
CASSALGGEKLFF
TGTGCCAGCAGCGCCTTAGGCGGGGAAAAACTGTTTTTT
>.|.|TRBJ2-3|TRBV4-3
CASSQGAPISTDTQYF
TGCGCCAGCAGCCAAGGAGCCCCGATCAGCACAGATACGCAGTATTTT
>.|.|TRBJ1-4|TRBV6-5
CASSSGGLTNEKLFF
TGTGCCAGCAGTTCGGGCGGGTTAACTAATGAAAAACTGTTTTTT
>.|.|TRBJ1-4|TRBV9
CASSGANAGEKLFF
TGTGCCAGCAGCGGAGCAAACGCCGGTGAAAAACTGTTTTTT
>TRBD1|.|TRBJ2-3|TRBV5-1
CASSSDRVDMDTQYF
TGCGCCAGCAGCTCCGACAGGGTCGATATGGATACGCAGTATTTT
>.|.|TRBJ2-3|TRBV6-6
CASSYSTGGDTQYF
TGTGCCAGCAGTTACTCCACAGGCGGCGATACGCAGTATTTT
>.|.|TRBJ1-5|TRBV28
CASRTASNQPQHF
TGTGCCAGCAGGACAGCTAGCAATCAGCCCCAGCATTTT
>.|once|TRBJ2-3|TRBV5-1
CASSLARLGTDTQYF
TGCGCCAGCAGCTTGGCCAGGCTGGGCACAGATACGCAGTATTTT
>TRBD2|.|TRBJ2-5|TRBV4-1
CASSQGTSGGALETQYF
TGCGCCAGCAGCCAAGGGACTAGCGGGGGGGCCTTGGAGACCCAGTACTTC
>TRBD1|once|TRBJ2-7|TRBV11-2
CASSLGTGEVYEQYF
TGTGCCAGCAGCTTAGGGACAGGGGAGGTCTACGAGCAGTACTTC
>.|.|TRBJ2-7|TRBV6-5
CASSYSLASRGGEQYF
TGTGCCAGCAGTTACTCGCTAGCATCCCGAGGAGGGGAGCAGTACTTC
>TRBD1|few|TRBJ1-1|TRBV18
CASSPLGQGNTEAFF
TGTGCCAGCTCACCACTTGGACAGGGGAACACTGAAGCTTTCTTT
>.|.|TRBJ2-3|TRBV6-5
CASSYVGGGTDTQYF
TGTGCCAGCAGTTACGTGGGAGGTGGCACAGATACGCAGTATTTT
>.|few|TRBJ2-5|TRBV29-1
CSVWTNQETQYF
TGCAGCGTTTGGACTAACCAAGAGACCCAGTACTTC
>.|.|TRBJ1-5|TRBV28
CASRLTLGQPQHF
TGTGCCAGCAGACTGACTCTCGGACAGCCCCAGCATTTT
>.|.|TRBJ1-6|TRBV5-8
CASNKQRGYSYNSPLHF
TGTGCCAGCAACAAACAGAGGGGGTACTCCTATAATTCACCCCTCCACTTT
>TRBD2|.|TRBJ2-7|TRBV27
CASSYTSGGYEQYF
TGTGCCAGCAGTTATACTAGCGGGGGTTACGAGCAGTACTTC
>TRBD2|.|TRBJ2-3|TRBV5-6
CASSPNWGAGGPRDTQYF
TGTGCCAGCAGCCCCAACTGGGGAGCGGGAGGGCCCCGAGATACGCAGTATTTT
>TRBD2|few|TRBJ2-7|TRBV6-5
CASRGLAGNSYEQYF
TGTGCCAGCAGGGGACTAGCGGGAAACTCCTACGAGCAGTACTTC
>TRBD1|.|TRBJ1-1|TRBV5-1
CASSLSGQGFGTEAFF
TGCGCCAGCAGCTTGAGTGGACAGGGTTTTGGGACTGAAGCTTTCTTT